This TCR beta chain was observed in a study of PD-L1 blockade in urothelial cancer. About the study: From about 2014, patients received atezolizumab, given as 1,200 mg intravenously every 3 weeks. Blood underwent analysis 3 weeks (second dose) and 6 weeks after treatment began. Prior chemotherapy regimens per patient numbered 0 to 3.

Worth noting for this clone: What it recognizes is unknown.

Study results and limitations: Below-median pretreatment blood TCR clonality was associated with improved progression-free and overall survival.

The time point here: pretreatment peripheral blood. Repertoires were generated with immunoSEQ multiplex PCR, while TCRdb's copy carries only in-frame clones and drops some. The sample lists about 56,000 clones; 85% were seen once. CDR3 length: 13 amino acids. Deletions cut 5 bases from V and 0 bases from J, with 5 bases between. CDR1 is MDHEN, CDR2 SYDVKM, per germline. The clonotype comes from a man in his 70s with urothelial cancer. The chain links TRBV28 to TRBJ2-1, with unresolved D. This material consisted of PBMCs, taken around atezolizumab (anti-PD-L1) treatment. Written as DNA, the CDR3 is TGTGCCAGCAGTCGGAGCTCCTACAATGAGCAGTTCTTC. This encodes CASSRSSYNEQFF.